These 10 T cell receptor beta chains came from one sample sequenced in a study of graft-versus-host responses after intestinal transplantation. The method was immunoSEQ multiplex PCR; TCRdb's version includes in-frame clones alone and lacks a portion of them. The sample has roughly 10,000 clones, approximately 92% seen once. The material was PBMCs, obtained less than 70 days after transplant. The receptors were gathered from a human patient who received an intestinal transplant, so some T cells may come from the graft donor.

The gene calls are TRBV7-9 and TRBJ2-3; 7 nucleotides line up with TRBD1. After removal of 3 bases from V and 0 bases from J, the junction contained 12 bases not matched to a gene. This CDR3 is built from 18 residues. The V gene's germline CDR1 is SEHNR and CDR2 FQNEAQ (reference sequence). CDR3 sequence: CASSFSRTGYSSTDTQYF. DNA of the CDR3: TGTGCCAGCAGCTTCTCCCGGACAGGATACTCTAGCACAGATACGCAGTATTTT.

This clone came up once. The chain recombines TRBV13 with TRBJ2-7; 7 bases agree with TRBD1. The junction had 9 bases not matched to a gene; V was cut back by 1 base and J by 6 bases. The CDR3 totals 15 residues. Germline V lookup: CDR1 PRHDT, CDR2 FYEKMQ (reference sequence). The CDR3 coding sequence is TGTGCCAGCAGCTTAGCTCCAGACAGGGTCTCCGAGCAGTACTTC. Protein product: CASSLAPDRVSEQYF.

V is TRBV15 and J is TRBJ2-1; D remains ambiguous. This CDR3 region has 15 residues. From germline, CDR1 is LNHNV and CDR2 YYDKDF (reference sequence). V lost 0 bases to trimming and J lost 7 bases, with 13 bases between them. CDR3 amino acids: CATSRDRSSTNEQFF. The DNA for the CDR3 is TGTGCCACCAGCAGAGATAGGAGTTCGACTAATGAGCAGTTCTTC.

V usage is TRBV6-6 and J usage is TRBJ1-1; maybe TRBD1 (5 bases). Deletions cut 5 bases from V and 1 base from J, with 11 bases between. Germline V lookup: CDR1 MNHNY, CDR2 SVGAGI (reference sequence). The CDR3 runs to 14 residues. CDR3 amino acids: CASSNTQGNTEAFF. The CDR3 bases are TGTGCCAGCAGTAATACTCAGGGGAACACTGAAGCTTTCTTT.

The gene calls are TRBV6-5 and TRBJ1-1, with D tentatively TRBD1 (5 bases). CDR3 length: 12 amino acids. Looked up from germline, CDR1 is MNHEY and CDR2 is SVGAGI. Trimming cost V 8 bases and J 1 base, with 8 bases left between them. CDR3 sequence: CASQQANTEAFF. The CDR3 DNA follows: TGTGCCAGCCAACAGGCGAACACTGAAGCTTTCTTT.

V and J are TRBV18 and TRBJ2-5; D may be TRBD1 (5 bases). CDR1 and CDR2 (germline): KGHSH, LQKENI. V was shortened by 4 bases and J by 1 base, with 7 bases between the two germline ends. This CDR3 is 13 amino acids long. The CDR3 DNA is TGTGCCAGCTCACAGGGGATCCAAGAGACCCAGTACTTC. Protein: CASSQGIQETQYF.

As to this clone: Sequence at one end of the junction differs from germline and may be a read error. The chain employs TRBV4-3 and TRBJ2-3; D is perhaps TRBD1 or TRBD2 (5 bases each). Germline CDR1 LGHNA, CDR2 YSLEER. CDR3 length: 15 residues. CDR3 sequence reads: CASSQDSTFRDRLRF. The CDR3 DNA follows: TGCGCCAGCAGCCAAGATTCAACCTTCCGGGACCGTCTACGTTTT.

DNA for the CDR3: TGTGCCACCAGCAGAGATATGGCAGCACGGGGTGATACGCAGTATTTT. It translates to CATSRDMAARGDTQYF. The rearrangement links TRBV15 to TRBJ2-3; maybe TRBD2 (5 bases). Between the trimmed V and J ends, which lost 0 bases and 6 bases, there was a span of 16 bases. Germline V lookup: CDR1 LNHNV, CDR2 YYDKDF (reference sequence). The CDR3 is 16 residues long.

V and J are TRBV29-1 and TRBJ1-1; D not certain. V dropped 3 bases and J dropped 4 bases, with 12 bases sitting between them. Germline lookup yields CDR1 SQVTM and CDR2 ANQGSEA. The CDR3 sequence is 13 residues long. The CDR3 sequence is CSVEDGFGTEAFF. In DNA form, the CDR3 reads TGCAGCGTTGAGGATGGGTTTGGCACTGAAGCTTTCTTT.

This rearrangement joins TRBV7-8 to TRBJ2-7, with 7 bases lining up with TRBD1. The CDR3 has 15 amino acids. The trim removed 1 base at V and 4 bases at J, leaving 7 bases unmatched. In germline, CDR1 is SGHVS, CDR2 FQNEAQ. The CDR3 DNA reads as TGTGCCAGCAGCTTAGTTAACGGACAGGAGTACGAGCAGTACTTC. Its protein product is CASSLVNGQEYEQYF.